A single sample gave rise to the 5 T cell receptor beta chains below, sequenced in a study of shared clonotypes between healthy human individuals (dated by TCRdb to between 2020 and 2021). Libraries were constructed by the immunoSEQ multiplex PCR assay. This is the immuneACCESS table as TCRdb keeps it, with only in-frame sequences that have V and J called. A part of the clones is gone; compared with another copy, unresolved V genes explain less than half, and the rest is unexplained. The sample table records about 490,000 clones; roughly 85% of these occur just once. The ten largest clones capture roughly 12% of the sample. Sequenced material: PBMCs. These receptors originate from a woman in her thirties or forties in good health. Some clones in this sample may be carry-over from other donors' samples.

The CDR3 region is CASRRSGRDGEQYF. CDR3 bases: TGTGCCAGCAGAAGGAGCGGGAGGGACGGCGAGCAGTACTTC. The gene calls are TRBV27 and TRBJ2-7, with 10 bases matching TRBD2. Trimming at V came to 6 bases and at J to 6 bases, leaving 8 bases not matched to a gene. CDR3 length: 14 amino acids. Per germline, CDR1 MNHEY and CDR2 SMNVEV (reference sequence).

The chain employs TRBV5-1 and TRBJ2-2; TRBD2 matches 11 bases. This CDR3 has 17 amino acids. With V trimmed by 4 bases and J by 4 bases, 9 bases remained unmatched. Germline lookup yields CDR1 SGHRS and CDR2 YFSETQ. The CDR3 coding sequence is TGCGCCAGCAGCGGGCCCGGGACTAGCGGAACCACCGGGGAGCTGTTTTTT. This codes for CASSGPGTSGTTGELFF. Full variable domain (remainder filled in from reference TRBV5-1 and TRBJ2-2): KAGVTQTPRYLIKTRGQQVTLSCSPISGHRSVSWYQQTPGQGLQFLFEYFSETQRNKGNFPGRFSGRQFSNSRSEMNVSTLELGDSALYLCASSGPGTSGTTGELFFGEGSRLTVL.

The table lists this clone with a count of one. The chain carries TRBV7-9 and TRBJ2-2; weak D call: TRBD1 (7 bases). This CDR3 has 14 residues. Germline CDR1 and CDR2: SEHNR and FQNEAQ (reference sequence). Trimming shortened V by 10 bases and J by 1 base, and 13 bases separated the two germline ends. The CDR3 loop is CAIGGTVNTGELFF. Written as DNA, the CDR3 is TGTGCCATCGGCGGGACAGTGAACACCGGGGAGCTGTTTTTT.

The chain recombines TRBV5-1 with TRBJ2-1; D perhaps matches TRBD1 (6 bases). Germline-derived CDR1 and CDR2 are SGHRS and YFSETQ. The CDR3 loop spans 14 amino acids. Trimming removed 4 bases at V and 8 bases at J, with 16 bases between. CDR3 sequence (DNA): TGCGCCAGCAGCCAAACAGGGTTTGGCGATGAGCAGTTCTTC. Translation gives CASSQTGFGDEQFF.

This clone was detected only once. V usage is TRBV7-3 and J usage is TRBJ2-1; 8 bases fit TRBD1. Germline V gene data show CDR1 as SGHTA and CDR2 as FQGTGA. The CDR3 covers 13 residues. V lost 5 bases, J lost 4 bases, and 1 base stayed unmatched. The CDR3 loop reads CASSRQGYNEQFF. The CDR3 DNA reads as TGTGCCAGCAGCCGACAGGGGTACAATGAGCAGTTCTTC.